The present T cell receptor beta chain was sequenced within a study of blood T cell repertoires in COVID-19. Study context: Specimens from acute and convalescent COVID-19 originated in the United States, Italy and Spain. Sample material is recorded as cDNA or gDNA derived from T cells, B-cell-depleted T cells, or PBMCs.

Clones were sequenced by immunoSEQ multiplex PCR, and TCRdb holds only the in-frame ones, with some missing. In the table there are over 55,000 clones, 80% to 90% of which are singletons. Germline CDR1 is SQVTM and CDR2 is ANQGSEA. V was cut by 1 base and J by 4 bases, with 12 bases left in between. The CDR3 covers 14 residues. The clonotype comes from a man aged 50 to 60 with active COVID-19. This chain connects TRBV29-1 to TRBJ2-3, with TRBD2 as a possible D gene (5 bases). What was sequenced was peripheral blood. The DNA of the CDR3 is TGCAGCGTTGAAGCCCCGGGGTTCGCAGATACGCAGTATTTT. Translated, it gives CSVEAPGFADTQYF.